This T cell receptor beta chain came from a study of regulatory T cells in long-lasting Graves disease (dated by TCRdb to the early 2020s). With respect to the entire study: Patients with newly diagnosed Graves' disease had been on antithyroid drugs for under 3 months. Peripheral blood TCR sequencing and RNA sequencing compared persistent Graves' disease patients with newly diagnosed Graves' disease patients. The study took place in China and was registered as a clinical trial. A total of some 35 samples underwent TCR sequencing, from roughly 13 patients with persistent Graves' disease and 20 patients with newly diagnosed Graves' disease.

The library was produced with multiplex PCR. Sequenced using an Illumina HiSeq 4000. TCR beta libraries were built with iRepertoire HTBI primers and Arm-PCR amplification of CDR3 regions. PCR products were gel purified before sequencing. The authors' analysis ran thus. Gene usage analysis of CDR3 amino acid clonotypes relied on the 60 or so TRBV and around 13 TRBJ segments identified across samples. COPE and FqMerger were used to merge the filtered high-quality paired reads into contigs. Contigs were aligned with BLAST to IMGT TRBV, TRBD and TRBJ reference genes, and CDR3 was defined per IMGT. Highly expanded clones were defined as clonotypes with a frequency above 0.1%. Shannon entropy served as the measure of repertoire diversity, while the Gini coefficient captured V-J evenness. Public clonotypes were defined as clonotypes shared by more than one individual. TCRdb itself trimmed the public reads at Q25 with fastp, ran MiXCR and retained productive beta chains. Every distinct CDR3 protein forms one entry, paired with its most common genes and DNA. TCRdb's processing, not the authors', yielded these V and J calls. The sample table holds roughly 250,000 distinct CDR3 sequences, of which under 20% were seen once. The ten largest clones add up to around 15% of the sample.

This clonotype occurred many times. Its antigen is unknown. No per-base quality is available; no much larger clone lies one base away. From the cysteine through the phenylalanine, the CDR3 covers 15 amino acids. Here the CDR3 DNA is all that survives: 45 bases in frame from base 1. CDR1 and CDR2 were assigned from the germline V gene as SGHRS and YFSETQ. Cut back by 1 base and 4 bases, the V and J ends lie 14 bases apart. The study at large found these results: Because the primary lesion, thyroid tissue, could not be accessed, the study looked at peripheral blood alone. Preferential use of TRBV28, TRBJ1-2 and TRBJ2-5 was observed in persistent disease, whereas TRBV20-1 and TRBJ2-1 were favored in newly diagnosed disease. Sequencing and analysis were restricted to the TCR beta chain. More public clonotypes were shared among persistent patients (2,741) than among newly diagnosed patients (approximately 930). The small sample size was acknowledged by the authors as a limitation that may reduce accuracy. Lower TCR Shannon entropy and fewer highly expanded clones were observed in persistent Graves' disease patients than in newly diagnosed patients, which suggested clonal expansion.

The time point label for this specimen denotes: newly diagnosed GD, antithyroid drugs for less than 3 months. RNA was extracted from PBMCs in TRIzol for both TCR sequencing and RNA sequencing. The diagnosis of Graves' disease was made according to American Thyroid Association guidelines. Patients were recruited from an endocrinology department in Xi'an, China. From each patient, 8 to 10 milliliters of peripheral blood was collected into an EDTA anticoagulant tube. Ficoll Paque Plus density gradient separation was used to isolate PBMCs, and no additional T cell sorting was done. An Agilent 2100 Bioanalyzer and agarose gel were used to assess RNA quality, and a NanoDrop 2000 was used to measure RNA concentration. The same sample was also studied in work on T cells in Graves' hyperthyroidism and ophthalmopathy. As the second paper documents: A patient counted as having stable Graves' hyperthyroidism if no progression to ophthalmopathy occurred over 18 months of follow-up. The hyperthyroidism patients were between 18 and 65 years old and newly diagnosed, with a disease duration of less than 2 months. Patients with uncontrolled infections, other autoimmune diseases, pregnancy or lactation were excluded. Diagnoses were based on clinical symptoms, serum thyroxine and TRAb, thyroid ultrasound and orbital computed tomography. The first round of RT-PCR for the TCR CDR3 was performed with the HTBI primer set and the Qiagen OneStep RT-PCR kit. Most expanded thyroid clonotypes (frequency above 0.001) were also detected in blood, suggesting blood repertoires may reflect thyroid immune responses. In cross-validation, a model built on a 13 V-J signature told ophthalmopathy apart from stable hyperthyroidism with about 90% sensitivity and about 81% specificity, and in testing the same model reached 80%/75%. In validation, the model predicted progression to ophthalmopathy with around 71% sensitivity and approximately 74% specificity, a median of about 6 months before onset. A discovery cohort of 95 to 100 patients, roughly 45 with Graves' ophthalmopathy and 55 to 65 with stable Graves' hyperthyroidism, was used to find distinguishing TCR V-J signatures. An independent validation cohort of fewer than 20 hyperthyroidism patients and 17 patients who later progressed to ophthalmopathy tested prospective prediction of ophthalmopathy. The approximately 100 discovery patients were randomly split 7:3 into training and test sets. In addition, the study compared T-cell repertoires in thyroid tissue and in blood from roughly 6 Graves' hyperthyroidism patients. Once sampling was done, hyperthyroidism patients were given methimazole at a starting dose of 30 mg daily, whereas ophthalmopathy patients were given high-dose intravenous methylprednisolone. The libraries were constructed in a second round of multiplex PCR and then size-selected and purified. Sequencing of the libraries was done on an Illumina HiSeq2000 using paired-end 100 bp reads. SOAPnuke was used to process the raw data, removing reads that contained adapters or uncalled bases, had a mean Phred below 15, or lacked an exact match to the constant primer or identifier. COPE v1.2.5 was used to merge the high-quality paired reads, and each unique nucleotide sequence was defined as a clonotype. MiTCR v1.1 was used to align clonotypes to the IMGT TRBV, TRBD and TRBJ reference segments. The analysis was restricted to V-J combinations with a frequency above 0.0001, which together covered 99.2% of the repertoires. The TCS score was defined as F50 (clonal expansion) divided by E x V (chaos), with BLOSUM62-based TCRdist calculated between CDR3 peptides within each V-J. Welch's t-statistics and random forest reduced several hundred V-J features to roughly 13, which were used in a naive Bayes classifier (R e1071). Sample size was not statistically predetermined, and blinding of investigators to group allocation was not performed. The paper reports TCR Vbeta CDR3 sequencing of approximately 140 peripheral blood samples: under 45 ophthalmopathy, over 70 hyperthyroidism and around 17 progressor patients.

This specimen was peripheral blood mononuclear cells (PBMCs), taken at new diagnosis, from a patient treated with antithyroid drugs. The receptor chain draws on TRBV5-1 and TRBJ1-1, with a weak D call of TRBD1 (5 bases match). This receptor was obtained from a woman aged 30 to 39 with Graves disease. Donor details come from another sample of the same person, matched by shared clones. The CDR3 protein is CASSLLGPTPTEAFF. The base sequence is TGCGCCAGCAGCTTGCTGGGACCTACGCCCACTGAAGCTTTCTTT.